This T cell receptor (beta chain) was captured in a study of cytomegalovirus exposure and HLA in healthy donors. This CDR3 comprises 14 residues. V lost 8 bases and J 4 bases, leaving 18 bases between the germline ends. Per the germline V gene, CDR1 is SNHLY and CDR2 is FYNNEI. The count of this clone is one. 13 Jbeta primers and 60 Vbeta primers were used for the PCR. Sequenced by immunoSEQ multiplex PCR; TCRdb stores in-frame clones only, minus some. The data show approximately 220,000 clones, with approximately 79% seen just once and around 0.2% held by the top ten. The gene calls are TRBV2 and TRBJ2-7; D might be TRBD1 (6 bases). The receptor's source is a girl aged 2-10 years in good health and CMV-seronegative. Sequencing input: PBMCs. The CDR3 DNA follows: TGTGCCAGCCTGCTCAGGGGCATTGGGTACGAGCAGTACTTC. Translating gives CASLLRGIGYEQYF.